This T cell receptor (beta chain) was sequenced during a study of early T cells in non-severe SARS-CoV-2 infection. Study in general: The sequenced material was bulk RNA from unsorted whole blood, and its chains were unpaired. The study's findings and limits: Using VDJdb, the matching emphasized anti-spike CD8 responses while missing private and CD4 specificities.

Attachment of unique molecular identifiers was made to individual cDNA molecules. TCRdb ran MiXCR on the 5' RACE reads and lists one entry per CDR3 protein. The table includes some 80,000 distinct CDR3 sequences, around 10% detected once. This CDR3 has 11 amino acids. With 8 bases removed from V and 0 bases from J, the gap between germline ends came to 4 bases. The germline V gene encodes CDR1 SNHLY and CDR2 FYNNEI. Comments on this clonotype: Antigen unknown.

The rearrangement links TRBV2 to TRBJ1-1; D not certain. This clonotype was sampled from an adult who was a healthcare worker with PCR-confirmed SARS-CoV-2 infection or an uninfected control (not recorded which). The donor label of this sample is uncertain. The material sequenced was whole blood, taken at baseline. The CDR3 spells CASYMNTEAFF. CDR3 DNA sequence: TGTGCCAGCTATATGAACACTGAAGCTTTCTTT.